This TCR beta chain was captured by sequencing in a study of T cell clonality in common variable immunodeficiency. Findings of the study overall: Links between repertoire features and CVID complications were heterogeneity-limited. CVID subjects shared fewer TCRbeta clones than healthy controls did. In common variable immunodeficiency, TCR beta chains reportedly carried fewer deletions and N-nucleotide insertions.

Replacement immunoglobulin had been given to every CVID subject for at least one year. CVID and control samples used equivalent genomic DNA input. The table came from immunoSEQ multiplex PCR; TCRdb's copy has only in-frame clones and leaves some out. The data show 15,000 to 25,000 clones, with none appearing a single time. This clone was found many times. Its antigen is not known. The read is 3 residues too short to cover the CDR3 end, so that end is filled in from the germline J gene. This CDR3 spans 17 amino acids. Deletions cut 3 bases from V and 0 bases from J, with 17 bases between. Germline CDR1 KGHSH, CDR2 LQKENI.

The TCR sequence derives from a human donor with common variable immunodeficiency. The specimen was peripheral blood mononuclear cells. The V and J genes are TRBV18 and TRBJ1-1, with D maybe TRBD1 (6 bases). CDR3 amino acids: CASSPRTAGSMNTEAFF. The covered CDR3 bases are TGTGCCAGCTCACCGAGGACAGCAGGAAGCATGAACACTGAA.